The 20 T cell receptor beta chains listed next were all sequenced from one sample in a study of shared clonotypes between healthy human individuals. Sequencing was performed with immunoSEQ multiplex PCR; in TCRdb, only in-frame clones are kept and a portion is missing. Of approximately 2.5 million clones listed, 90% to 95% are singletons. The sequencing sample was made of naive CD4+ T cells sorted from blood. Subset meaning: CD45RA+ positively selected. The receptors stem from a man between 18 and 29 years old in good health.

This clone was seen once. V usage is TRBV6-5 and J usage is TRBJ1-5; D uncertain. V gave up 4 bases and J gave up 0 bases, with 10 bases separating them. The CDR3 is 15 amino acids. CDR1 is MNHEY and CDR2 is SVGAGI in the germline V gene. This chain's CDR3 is CASSLTYGSNQPQHF. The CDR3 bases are TGTGCCAGCAGTTTGACATACGGTAGCAATCAGCCCCAGCATTTT.

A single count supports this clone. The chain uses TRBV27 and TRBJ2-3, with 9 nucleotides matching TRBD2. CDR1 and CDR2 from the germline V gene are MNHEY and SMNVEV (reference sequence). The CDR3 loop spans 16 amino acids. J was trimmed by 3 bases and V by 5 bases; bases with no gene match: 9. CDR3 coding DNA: TGTGCCAGCAGTCCCCCGGGGCTAGCGGGGACAGATACGCAGTATTTT. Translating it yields CASSPPGLAGTDTQYF.

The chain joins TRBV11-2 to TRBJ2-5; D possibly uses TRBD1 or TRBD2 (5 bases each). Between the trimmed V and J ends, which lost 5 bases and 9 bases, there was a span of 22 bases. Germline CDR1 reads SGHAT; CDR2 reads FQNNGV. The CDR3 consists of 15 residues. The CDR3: CASSPLRDLGRAQYF. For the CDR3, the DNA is TGTGCCAGCAGCCCACTTCGGGACCTTGGAAGAGCCCAGTACTTC.

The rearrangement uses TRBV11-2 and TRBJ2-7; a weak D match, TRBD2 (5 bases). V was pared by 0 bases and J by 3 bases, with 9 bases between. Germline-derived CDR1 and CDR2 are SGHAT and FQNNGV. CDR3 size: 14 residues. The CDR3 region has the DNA TGTGCCAGCAGCTTAGAGCGCGGAGGCTACGAGCAGTACTTC. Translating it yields CASSLERGGYEQYF.

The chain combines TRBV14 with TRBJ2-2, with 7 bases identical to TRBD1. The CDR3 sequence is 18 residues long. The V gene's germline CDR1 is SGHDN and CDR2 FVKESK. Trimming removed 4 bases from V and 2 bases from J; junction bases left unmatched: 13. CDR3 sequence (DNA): TGTGCCAGCAGCCGTCTTTTACCGGGACAGCCTAACACCGGGGAGCTGTTTTTT. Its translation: CASSRLLPGQPNTGELFF.

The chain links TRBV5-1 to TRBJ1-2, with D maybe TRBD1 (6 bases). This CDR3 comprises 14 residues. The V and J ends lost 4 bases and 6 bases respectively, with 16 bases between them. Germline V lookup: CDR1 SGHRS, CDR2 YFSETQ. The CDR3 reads CASSPRTDSDGYTF. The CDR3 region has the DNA TGCGCCAGCAGCCCTCGGACAGATTCGGATGGCTACACCTTC.

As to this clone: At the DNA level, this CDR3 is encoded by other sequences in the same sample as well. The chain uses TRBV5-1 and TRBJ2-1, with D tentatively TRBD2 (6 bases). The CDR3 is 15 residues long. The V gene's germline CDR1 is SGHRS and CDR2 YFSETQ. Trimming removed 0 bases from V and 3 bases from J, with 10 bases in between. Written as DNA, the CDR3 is TGCGCCAGCAGCTTGGATGGGGGGAGCTACAATGAGCAGTTCTTC. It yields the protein CASSLDGGSYNEQFF. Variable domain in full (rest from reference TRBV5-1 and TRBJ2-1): KAGVTQTPRYLIKTRGQQVTLSCSPISGHRSVSWYQQTPGQGLQFLFEYFSETQRNKGNFPGRFSGRQFSNSRSEMNVSTLELGDSALYLCASSLDGGSYNEQFFGPGTRLTVL.

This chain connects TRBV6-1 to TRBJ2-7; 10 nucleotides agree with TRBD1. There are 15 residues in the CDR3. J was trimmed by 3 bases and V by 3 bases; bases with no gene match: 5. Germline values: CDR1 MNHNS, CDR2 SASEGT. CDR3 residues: CASSDLTGGSYEQYF. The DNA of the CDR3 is TGTGCCAGCAGTGATCTGACAGGGGGCAGCTACGAGCAGTACTTC.

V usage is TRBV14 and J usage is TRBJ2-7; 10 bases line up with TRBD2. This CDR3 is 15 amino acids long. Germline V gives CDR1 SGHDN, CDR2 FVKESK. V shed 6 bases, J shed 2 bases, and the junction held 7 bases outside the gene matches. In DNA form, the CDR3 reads TGTGCCAGCAGGCCTAGCGGGGGATCTCCCTACGAGCAGTACTTC. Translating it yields CASRPSGGSPYEQYF.

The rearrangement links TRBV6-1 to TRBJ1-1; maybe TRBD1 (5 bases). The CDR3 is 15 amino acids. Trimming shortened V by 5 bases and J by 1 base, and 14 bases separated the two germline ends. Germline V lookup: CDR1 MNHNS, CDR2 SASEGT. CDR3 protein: CASSPRPGGNTEAFF. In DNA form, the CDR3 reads TGTGCCAGCAGTCCCCGTCCGGGGGGGAACACTGAAGCTTTCTTT.

The CDR3 DNA sequence: TGTGCCAGCAGTGGACAGGCTAAGGGCACAGATACGCAGTATTTT. Translated: CASSGQAKGTDTQYF. The rearrangement joins TRBV2 to TRBJ2-3; weak D call: TRBD1 (6 bases). CDR3 length equals 15 residues. Germline V CDR1 and CDR2: SNHLY, FYNNEI. The germline V and J ends were trimmed by 4 bases and 1 base, with 12 bases remaining between them.

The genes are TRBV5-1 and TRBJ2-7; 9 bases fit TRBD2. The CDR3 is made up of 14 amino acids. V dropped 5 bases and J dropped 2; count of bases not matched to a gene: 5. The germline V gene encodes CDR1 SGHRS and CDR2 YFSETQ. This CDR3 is CASRSVAGAYEQYF. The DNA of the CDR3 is TGCGCCAGCAGGTCGGTAGCGGGGGCCTACGAGCAGTACTTC.

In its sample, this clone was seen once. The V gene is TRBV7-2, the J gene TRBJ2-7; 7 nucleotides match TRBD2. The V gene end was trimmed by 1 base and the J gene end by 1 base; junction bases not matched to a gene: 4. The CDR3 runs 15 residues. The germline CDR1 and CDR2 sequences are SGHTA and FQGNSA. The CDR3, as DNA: TGTGCCAGCAGCTTAGATTTGGGACTATCCTACGAGCAGTACTTC. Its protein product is CASSLDLGLSYEQYF.

DNA for the CDR3: TGTGCCAGCAGTTTAGTATCCAACCCAAAGGACAGCCTCAATTCACCCCTCCACTTT. It yields the protein CASSLVSNPKDSLNSPLHF. The rearrangement links TRBV28 to TRBJ1-6; D possibly corresponds to TRBD1 (6 bases). V was trimmed by 2 bases and J by 7 bases, leaving 24 bases between them. This CDR3 is 19 amino acids long. CDR1 is MDHEN and CDR2 is SYDVKM in the germline V gene.

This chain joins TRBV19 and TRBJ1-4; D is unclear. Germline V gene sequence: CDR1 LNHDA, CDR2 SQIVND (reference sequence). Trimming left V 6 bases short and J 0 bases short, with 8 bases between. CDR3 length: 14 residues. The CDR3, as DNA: TGTGCCAGTAGCAGTAAAGCAACTAATGAAAAACTGTTTTTT. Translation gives CASSSKATNEKLFF.

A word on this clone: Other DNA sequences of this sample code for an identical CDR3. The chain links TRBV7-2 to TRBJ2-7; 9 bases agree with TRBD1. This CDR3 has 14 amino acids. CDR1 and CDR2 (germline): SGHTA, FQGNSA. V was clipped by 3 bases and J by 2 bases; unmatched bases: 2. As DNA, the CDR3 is TGTGCCAGCAGCTTCGGGACAGGGACCTACGAGCAGTACTTC. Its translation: CASSFGTGTYEQYF. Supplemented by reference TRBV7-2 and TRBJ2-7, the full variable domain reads GAGVSQSPSNKVTEKGKDVELRCDPISGHTALYWYRQSLGQGLEFLIYFQGNSAPDKSGLPSDRFSAERTGGSVSTLTIQRTQQEDSAVYLCASSFGTGTYEQYFGPGTRLTVT.

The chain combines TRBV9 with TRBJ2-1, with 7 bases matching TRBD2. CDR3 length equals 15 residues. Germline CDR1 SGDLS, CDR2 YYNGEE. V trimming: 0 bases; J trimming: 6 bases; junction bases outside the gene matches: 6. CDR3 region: CASSVVGGSGNEQFF. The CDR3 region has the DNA TGTGCCAGCAGCGTAGTTGGCGGGAGTGGCAATGAGCAGTTCTTC.

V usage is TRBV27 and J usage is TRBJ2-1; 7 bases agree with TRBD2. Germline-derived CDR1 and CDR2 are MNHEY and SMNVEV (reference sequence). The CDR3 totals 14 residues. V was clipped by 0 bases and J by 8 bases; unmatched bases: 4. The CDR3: CASSLSVLAHEQFF. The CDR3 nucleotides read TGTGCCAGCAGTTTATCGGTACTAGCGCATGAGCAGTTCTTC.

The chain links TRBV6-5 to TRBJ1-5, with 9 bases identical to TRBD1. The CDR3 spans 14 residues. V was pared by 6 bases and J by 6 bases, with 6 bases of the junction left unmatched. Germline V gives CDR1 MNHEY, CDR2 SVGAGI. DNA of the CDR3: TGTGCCAGCAGCAGGACAGGGGTGGTTCAGCCCCAGCATTTT. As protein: CASSRTGVVQPQHF.

The CDR3 spells CASSYSRGESAFF. CDR3 DNA: TGTGCCAGCAGTTACAGTCGAGGGGAGTCAGCTTTCTTT. J is TRBJ1-1 and V is TRBV6-5; a possible D gene is TRBD1 (5 bases). The length of the CDR3 is 13 residues. Deletions cut 2 bases from V and 10 bases from J, with 14 bases between. The germline gives CDR1 MNHEY, CDR2 SVGAGI.